This T cell receptor (beta chain) emerged from a study of human T cells and chemical hapten exposure. Trimming stripped 3 bases from V and 15 bases from J, with 21 bases between. Looked up from germline, CDR1 is SNHLY and CDR2 is FYNNEI. This CDR3 spans 14 amino acids. There are a few counts of this clonotype. TCRdb processed the RACE reads anew with MiXCR; each CDR3 protein has one entry. The sample has 300,000 to 400,000 distinct CDR3 sequences, about 5.1% seen once. Time point in this sample: pre-sensitization, week 0. Specified treatment: therapeutic diphenylcyclopropenone sensitization with weekly scalp DPC. Participating donors were patients with alopecia, aged 18 to 70 years, considered appropriate candidates for DPC.

This TCR came from a woman between 50 and 59 years old with alopecia areata. Some clones in this sample may be carry-over from other donors' samples. The source was whole blood, collected in connection with sensitization to the hapten diphenylcyclopropenone (DPC). The chain has TRBV2 and TRBJ2-1, with D perhaps matching TRBD2 (6 bases). CDR3 nucleotide sequence: TGTGCCAGCAGTGATCCCCTAGAGGGAGGAAGGGTGTTCTTC. Protein product: CASSDPLEGGRVFF. The full variable domain, completed using reference TRBV2 and TRBJ2-1, is EPEVTQTPSHQVTQMGQEVILRCVPISNHLYFYWYRQILGQKVEFLVSFYNNEISEKSEIFDDQFSVERPDGSNFTLKIRSTKLEDSAMYFCASSDPLEGGRVFFGPGTRLTVL.